This T cell receptor beta chain was profiled in a study of regulatory T cells in long-lasting Graves disease. Time point indicated: persistent/refractory GD, antithyroid drugs over 5 years with positive TRAb. The TCR library was made from RNA that had been extracted from PBMCs in TRIzol. Patients came through an endocrinology department, and that department was in Xi'an, China. Libraries of TCR beta came from iRepertoire HTBI primers plus Arm-PCR of CDR3 regions. TCRdb reprocessed the multiplex PCR reads with MiXCR, giving one entry per CDR3 protein. Here the sample spans a few hundred thousand distinct CDR3 sequences, around 22% being singletons. The table lists this clonotype with many counts. V was clipped by 0 bases and J by 3 bases, with 8 bases between them. The CDR3 has 14 amino acids. Germline assignment: CDR1 MNHEY and CDR2 SVGAGI.

This receptor was taken from a female donor with Graves disease. V gene TRBV6-5 combines with J gene TRBJ2-5; unclear D gene. Sequencing was performed on peripheral blood mononuclear cells (PBMCs), taken when the disease was refractory, from a patient treated with antithyroid drugs. The DNA for the CDR3 is TGTGCCAGCAGTTACTCGACGGTGGAAGAGACCCAGTACTTC. Amino acids: CASSYSTVEETQYF.